This passage covers 27 T cell receptor beta chains from one sample sequenced in a study of early T cells in non-severe SARS-CoV-2 infection. TCRdb re-analysed the 5' RACE reads in MiXCR, keeping a single row per CDR3 protein. The data contain 90,000 to 100,000 distinct CDR3 sequences, over 10% of them seen just once; the ten biggest clones take up 2% to 2.5%. The sample was whole blood. Receptor source: an adult who was a healthcare worker with PCR-confirmed SARS-CoV-2 infection or an uninfected control (not recorded which).

This clonotype was picked up a small number of times. The chain carries TRBV20-1 and TRBJ1-6; D is ambiguous. The CDR3 length is 14 residues. V was trimmed by 6 bases and J by 9 bases, leaving 18 bases between them. The germline V gene has CDR1 DFQATT and CDR2 SNEGSKA (reference sequence). The CDR3 loop reads CSAHSKGLGSPLHF. CDR3 nucleotides: TGCAGTGCCCATTCTAAGGGTTTAGGTTCACCCCTCCACTTT.

This clonotype was seen only a few times. The rearrangement joins TRBV4-1 to TRBJ1-5; tentatively, D is TRBD1 (6 bases). This CDR3 comprises 15 residues. In germline, CDR1 is MGHRA, CDR2 YSYEKL. The V end lost 2 bases, the J end lost 3 bases, and 11 bases lay between the germline ends. Here the CDR3 DNA reads TGCGCCAGCAGCCAATACGGACAGCTCAATCAGCCCCAGCATTTT. Protein product: CASSQYGQLNQPQHF.

This clonotype has at least ten counts. The chain recombines TRBV9 with TRBJ2-7; D tentatively fits TRBD1 or TRBD2 (5 bases each). The germline V gene has CDR1 SGDLS and CDR2 YYNGEE. Trimming cost V 7 bases and J 3 bases, with 8 bases left between them. The CDR3 runs 11 residues. CDR3 sequence reads: CASGDDYEQYF. The CDR3 bases are TGTGCCAGCGGGGACGACTACGAGCAGTACTTC.

This chain connects TRBV15 to TRBJ1-2, with a weak D call TRBD1 (6 bases). The germline V gene has CDR1 LNHNV and CDR2 YYDKDF (reference sequence). V was trimmed by 0 bases and J by 2 bases, leaving 10 bases between them. The length of the CDR3 is 15 residues. The CDR3 spells CATSREQGSNYGYTF. The CDR3 DNA sequence: TGTGCCACCAGCAGAGAGCAGGGGTCAAACTATGGCTACACCTTC.

This clonotype was recorded at least ten times. V and J are TRBV11-2 and TRBJ2-1, with D unclear. The ends were cut back, 6 bases at V and 0 bases at J, with 12 bases in the middle. This CDR3 contains 15 residues. Germline V CDR1 and CDR2: SGHAT, FQNNGV. In DNA form, the CDR3 reads TGTGCCAGCAGTCGTGACACACGCTCCTACAATGAGCAGTTCTTC. It codes for CASSRDTRSYNEQFF. The full variable domain, with the rest looked up from reference TRBV11-2 and TRBJ2-1, is EAGVAQSPRYKIIEKRQSVAFWCNPISGHATLYWYQQILGQGPKLLIQFQNNGVVDDSQLPKDRFSAERLKGVDSTLKIQPAKLEDSAVYLCASSRDTRSYNEQFFGPGTRLTVL.

The chain joins TRBV5-4 to TRBJ2-5; 7 nucleotides agree with TRBD1. In germline, CDR1 is SGHNT, CDR2 YYREEE (reference sequence). The CDR3 contains 15 residues. V gave up 5 bases and J gave up 5 bases; unmatched junction bases: 12. DNA for the CDR3: TGTGCCAGCAGGTTTGGACAGGCGTCAAGCGAGACCCAGTACTTC. Translation: CASRFGQASSETQYF. The whole variable domain, remainder taken from reference TRBV5-4 and TRBJ2-5, is ETGVTQSPTHLIKTRGQQVTLRCSSQSGHNTVSWYQQALGQGPQFIFQYYREEENGRGNFPPRFSGLQFPNYSSELNVNALELDDSALYLCASRFGQASSETQYFGPGTRLLVL.

This clonotype turned up a few times. The rearrangement uses TRBV2 and TRBJ2-5; D not resolved. The CDR3 is 15 amino acids. Trimming shortened V by 5 bases and J by 1 base, and 14 bases separated the two germline ends. Per germline, CDR1 SNHLY and CDR2 FYNNEI. As DNA, the CDR3 is TGTGCCAGCAGTCCCCGCGGCGCTACCCAAGAGACCCAGTACTTC. Translation: CASSPRGATQETQYF.

This clonotype was seen ten or more times. V and J are TRBV28 and TRBJ2-7; 7 positions agree with TRBD1. The CDR3 consists of 15 residues. Losses at the gene ends were 4 bases for V and 2 bases for J; bases not matched to a gene: 8. The germline V gene encodes CDR1 MDHEN and CDR2 SYDVKM. The chain's CDR3 is CASSSPGQATYEQYF. The CDR3 DNA sequence: TGTGCCAGCAGTTCCCCAGGACAGGCAACCTACGAGCAGTACTTC.

The table lists this clonotype with many counts. This chain uses TRBV27 with TRBJ1-6; no clear D gene. CDR3 length equals 15 residues. CDR1 and CDR2 (germline): MNHEY, SMNVEV (reference sequence). V shed 4 bases and J shed 6 bases, with 13 bases lying between them. This chain's CDR3 is CASSSYSVTNSPLHF. The CDR3 bases are TGTGCCAGCAGTTCCTACTCAGTCACTAATTCACCCCTCCACTTT.

This clonotype was observed at least ten times. J is TRBJ1-1 and V is TRBV15; 7 bases map to TRBD1. J was trimmed by 3 bases and V by 3 bases; bases with no gene match: 7. Per the germline V gene, CDR1 is LNHNV and CDR2 is YYDKDF (reference sequence). This CDR3 has 15 residues. The CDR3 DNA reads TGTGCCACCAGCAGGTCTCTCACAGGGGACACTGAAGCTTTCTTT. It specifies CATSRSLTGDTEAFF. Complete variable domain (other parts from reference TRBV15 and TRBJ1-1): DAMVIQNPRYQVTQFGKPVTLSCSQTLNHNVMYWYQQKSSQAPKLLFHYYDKDFNNEADTPDNFQSRRPNTSFCFLDIRSPGLGDTAMYLCATSRSLTGDTEAFFGQGTRLTVV.

The rearrangement uses TRBV5-1 and TRBJ2-1; D call uncertain. CDR1 SGHRS and CDR2 YFSETQ come from the germline V gene. V dropped 0 bases and J dropped 10 bases, with 8 bases sitting between them. CDR3 length equals 12 residues. In nucleotides, the CDR3 is TGCGCCAGCAGCTTGGTCTCCCCAGAGCAGTTCTTC. This encodes CASSLVSPEQFF. The full variable domain, with the rest looked up from reference TRBV5-1 and TRBJ2-1, is KAGVTQTPRYLIKTRGQQVTLSCSPISGHRSVSWYQQTPGQGLQFLFEYFSETQRNKGNFPGRFSGRQFSNSRSEMNVSTLELGDSALYLCASSLVSPEQFFGPGTRLTVL.

The sample holds many counts of this clonotype. The rearrangement links TRBV5-5 to TRBJ2-2; possible D gene TRBD2, 5 bases. The CDR3 extends over 17 amino acids. V was pared by 0 bases and J by 1 base, with 13 bases between. CDR1 and CDR2 from the germline V gene are SGHKS and YYEKEE (reference sequence). The CDR3 sequence is CASSLAGLALNTGELFF. CDR3 DNA sequence: TGTGCCAGCAGCTTGGCCGGGCTAGCCCTGAACACCGGGGAGCTGTTTTTT.

The table lists this clonotype with many counts. The J gene is TRBJ1-1, the V gene TRBV7-9; 8 nucleotides line up with TRBD1. The V segment lost 5 bases and the J segment 5 bases; nucleotides outside the gene matches: 10. This CDR3 spans 15 amino acids. Germline values: CDR1 SEHNR, CDR2 FQNEAQ (reference sequence). The CDR3 DNA is TGTGCCAGCAGCCCTAGTCGGACAGGGTGGACTGAAGCTTTCTTT. Amino acid sequence: CASSPSRTGWTEAFF.

This clonotype has ten or more counts. The chain uses TRBV29-1 and TRBJ2-3, with 8 bases identical to TRBD1. This CDR3 has 14 residues. Germline loops: CDR1 SQVTM, CDR2 ANQGSEA. J gave up 4 bases and V 4 bases, and 7 bases lay outside the gene matches. In DNA form, the CDR3 reads TGCAGCGTTGTCGGCGGACAGGGCTCAGATACGCAGTATTTT. It translates to CSVVGGQGSDTQYF.

This clonotype was seen repeatedly, ten times or more. CDR3 bases: TGTGCCAGCAGTCCGCGGCTTAGCTATGGCTACACCTTC. Translating gives CASSPRLSYGYTF. V is TRBV27 and J is TRBJ1-2; no firm D call. Germline V CDR1 and CDR2: MNHEY, SMNVEV (reference sequence). The CDR3 sequence is 13 residues long. The V end lost 5 bases, the J end lost 4 bases, and 11 bases lay between the germline ends.

This clonotype was observed many times. The rearrangement links TRBV7-2 to TRBJ2-7; tentatively, D is TRBD1 or TRBD2 (5 bases each). Trimming took off 10 bases at V and 5 bases at J, with 12 bases between the two ends. Germline CDR1 is SGHTA and CDR2 is FQGNSA. The CDR3 extends over 11 amino acids. CDR3 in DNA: TGTGCCACGGGGCCTGAACACGAGCAGTACTTC. Protein sequence: CATGPEHEQYF.

This clonotype was picked up many times. J is TRBJ1-1 and V is TRBV28; tentative D call: TRBD1 (5 bases). Germline CDR1 is MDHEN and CDR2 is SYDVKM. V was shortened by 4 bases and J by 4 bases, with 19 bases between the two germline ends. The CDR3 runs 16 residues. The CDR3 sequence is CASSSVGSTQGTEAFF. Here the CDR3 DNA reads TGTGCCAGCAGTTCCGTAGGATCGACCCAGGGCACTGAAGCTTTCTTT.

This clonotype was seen more than once but under ten times. This chain joins TRBV7-8 and TRBJ1-5; 9 nucleotides agree with TRBD1. Germline trimming cut 8 bases from V and 6 bases from J; bases unmatched to any gene: 11. Germline V gene lookup returns CDR1 SGHVS and CDR2 FQNEAQ. The CDR3 consists of 15 residues. The CDR3 nucleotides are TGTGCCAGCGGGGAACCGGGACAGGGCCGTCAGCCCCAGCATTTT. Translating it yields CASGEPGQGRQPQHF.

In this sample, this clonotype turned up a few times. The V and J genes are TRBV28 and TRBJ1-5, with D uncertain. CDR1 and CDR2 (germline): MDHEN, SYDVKM. The V end was cut by 7 bases, the J end by 2 bases, with 15 bases between. The CDR3 is made up of 15 amino acids. The CDR3, as DNA: TGTGCCAGCAACCCTAGAGACAAGCGCAATCAGCCCCAGCATTTT. Its protein is CASNPRDKRNQPQHF.

About this clonotype: A much larger clone differs by one base, so this may be a read error. This likely comes from a read error, as the CDR3 has no conserved phenylalanine or tryptophan at its end. The chain links TRBV14 to TRBJ2-7; TRBD1 or TRBD2 may be the D gene (6 bases each). This CDR3 contains 13 residues. CDR1 is SGHDN and CDR2 is FVKESK in the germline V gene. V lost 5 bases, J lost 6 bases, and 14 bases lay in between. In DNA, the CDR3 is TGTGCCAGCAGCTCATACAGGGAGGCCGAGCAGTACTAC. Amino acids: CASSSYREAEQYY.

This clonotype was recorded many times. The chain uses TRBV12-3 or TRBV12-4 and TRBJ2-7; 8 positions agree with TRBD1. This CDR3 is 16 amino acids long. With V trimmed by 7 bases and J by 4 bases, 15 bases remained unmatched. CDR3 in amino acids: CASTLGVGQGAYEQYF. CDR3 in DNA: TGTGCCAGCACCCTCGGGGTTGGGCAGGGGGCTTACGAGCAGTACTTC.

This clonotype was recorded at least ten times. The chain carries TRBV9 and TRBJ2-3; D gene ambiguous. The CDR3 runs to 14 residues. The germline V gene encodes CDR1 SGDLS and CDR2 YYNGEE. The V and J ends lost 2 bases and 1 base respectively, with 8 bases between them. The CDR3 nucleotides read TGTGCCAGCAGCGTTAACGGTCGCACAGATACGCAGTATTTT. It translates to CASSVNGRTDTQYF. Together with reference TRBV9 and TRBJ2-3, the CDR3 gives the full variable domain: DSGVTQTPKHLITATGQRVTLRCSPRSGDLSVYWYQQSLDQGLQFLIQYYNGEERAKGNILERFSAQQFPDLHSELNLSSLELGDSALYFCASSVNGRTDTQYFGPGTRLTVL.

The chain carries TRBV28 and TRBJ2-5; D possibly matches TRBD1 or TRBD2 (5 bases each). V was shortened by 2 bases and J by 4 bases, with 20 bases between the two germline ends. The CDR3 is 17 residues long. The germline gives CDR1 MDHEN, CDR2 SYDVKM. The CDR3 is CASSLVRRGRRVETQYF. The CDR3 DNA reads TGTGCCAGCAGTTTAGTTCGACGGGGCCGGCGGGTAGAGACCCAGTACTTC.

This rearrangement joins TRBV29-1 to TRBJ1-1; tentative D call: TRBD1 (5 bases). Trimming took off 7 bases at V and 0 bases at J, with 12 bases between the two ends. The CDR3 is 13 amino acids. Germline V gene data show CDR1 as SQVTM and CDR2 as ANQGSEA. CDR3 bases: TGCAGCGCTGCACAGGCGATGAACACTGAAGCTTTCTTT. Residues: CSAAQAMNTEAFF.

This clonotype was observed a handful of times. The rearrangement joins TRBV6-2 or TRBV6-3 to TRBJ2-2; D is uncertain. Trimming pared 0 bases from V and 0 bases from J, leaving 5 bases between. The CDR3 has 15 residues. The germline V gene has CDR1 MNHEY and CDR2 SVGEGT. CDR3 nucleotides: TGTGCCAGCAGTTACTCAAATACGAACACCGGGGAGCTGTTTTTT. Protein sequence: CASSYSNTNTGELFF.

Regarding this clonotype: A much larger clone differs from this one at a single base, so this may be a read error. V gene TRBV4-1 combines with J gene TRBJ1-5, with D perhaps TRBD1 (6 bases). Germline CDR1 MGHRA, CDR2 YSYEKL. This CDR3 is built from 17 residues. V gave up 2 bases and J gave up 7 bases, with 21 bases separating them. The DNA of the CDR3 is TGCGCCAGCAGCCAAATTCCCTGGGGACAACGGTACCAGCCCCAGCATTTT. As protein: CASSQIPWGQRYQPQHF.

Many counts were recorded for this clonotype. CDR3 nucleotides: TGCAGCGTTGAAGTGAGACATGGTGGGGAGCAGTACTTC. This translates into CSVEVRHGGEQYF. V is TRBV29-1 and J is TRBJ2-7; no firm D call. This CDR3 has 13 residues. Germline V lookup: CDR1 SQVTM, CDR2 ANQGSEA. Trimming removed 1 base at V and 7 bases at J, with 14 bases between.